One and the same sample provided the 27 T cell receptor beta chains below, sequenced in a study of T-cell reconstitution after alpha-beta-depleted transplantation in children. For TCRbeta, the library was prepared with unique molecular identifiers. TCRdb used MiXCR to reprocess the PCR reads, holding one entry per CDR3 protein. The table lists 190,000 or so distinct CDR3 sequences, about 6.4% of them singletons, with 3% to 3.5% in the top ten. Sequences were derived from PBMCs from the stem cell graft donor, sampled from the stem cell graft. The receptors here all came from a human donor who donated a stem cell graft to a child with Wiskott-Aldrich syndrome.

This clonotype was detected many times. The rearrangement links TRBV24-1 to TRBJ2-3; 10 nucleotides match TRBD2. CDR1 KGHDR and CDR2 SFDVKD come from the germline V gene. The trim removed 5 bases at V and 2 bases at J, leaving 6 bases unmatched. This CDR3 region has 16 residues. CDR3 sequence reads: CATSVRTSGFTDTQYF. DNA for the CDR3: TGTGCCACCAGTGTTAGGACTAGCGGATTCACAGATACGCAGTATTTT.

The rearrangement joins TRBV7-8 to TRBJ2-1, with 10 bases matching TRBD1. The CDR3 covers 16 residues. Per germline, CDR1 SGHVS and CDR2 FQNEAQ. V was clipped by 5 bases and J by 7 bases; unmatched bases: 11. The CDR3 here is CASSPRQGARRNEQFF. The CDR3 coding sequence is TGTGCCAGCAGCCCACGACAGGGGGCTCGGAGGAATGAGCAGTTCTTC.

There are many counts of this clonotype. V gene TRBV6-5 combines with J gene TRBJ1-5; a possible D gene is TRBD1 (5 bases). The V end lost 1 base, the J end lost 5 bases, and 15 bases lay between the germline ends. Germline CDR1 MNHEY, CDR2 SVGAGI. This CDR3 is built from 16 residues. The CDR3 loop is CASSYYSGVGDQPQHF. CDR3 coding DNA: TGTGCCAGCAGTTACTATTCGGGGGTTGGGGATCAGCCCCAGCATTTT.

In this sample, this clonotype turned up many times. The rearrangement links TRBV5-1 to TRBJ1-2; 7 bases agree with TRBD1. Losses at the gene ends were 3 bases for V and 1 base for J; bases not matched to a gene: 9. CDR1 SGHRS and CDR2 YFSETQ come from the germline V gene. This CDR3 has 16 amino acids. CDR3 residues: CASSSDQTGINYGYTF. The CDR3 nucleotides read TGCGCCAGCAGCTCCGACCAGACAGGGATTAACTATGGCTACACCTTC.

This clonotype was recorded at least ten times. The V call is TRBV12-3 or TRBV12-4, the J call TRBJ2-7; 8 bases align to TRBD2. The CDR3 is 16 amino acids. J was trimmed by 3 bases and V by 4 bases; bases with no gene match: 11. The CDR3 loop is CASSSKGISGSYEQYF. For the CDR3, the DNA is TGTGCCAGCAGTTCCAAGGGGATAAGCGGGAGCTACGAGCAGTACTTC.

This clonotype was picked up many times. The chain couples TRBV3-1 to TRBJ1-2; D perhaps matches TRBD1 (6 bases). In germline, CDR1 is LGHDT, CDR2 YNNKEL (reference sequence). The CDR3 has 16 residues. V lost 0 bases to trimming and J lost 4 bases, with 15 bases between them. CDR3 sequence reads: CASSQDPPGVGYGYTF. DNA of the CDR3: TGTGCCAGCAGCCAAGACCCCCCAGGGGTTGGCTATGGCTACACCTTC. Together with reference TRBV3-1 and TRBJ1-2, the CDR3 gives the full variable domain: DTAVSQTPKYLVTQMGNDKSIKCEQNLGHDTMYWYKQDSKKFLKIMFSYNNKELIINETVPNRFSPKSPDKAHLNLHINSLELGDSAVYFCASSQDPPGVGYGYTFGSGTRLTVV.

This sequence joins TRBV5-1 and TRBJ2-6; D remains unclear. Per germline, CDR1 SGHRS and CDR2 YFSETQ. The CDR3 has 15 residues. Trimming cost V 4 bases and J 0 bases, with 8 bases left between them. The CDR3 region is CASSDISSGANVLTF. Here the CDR3 DNA reads TGCGCCAGCAGCGATATTAGCTCTGGGGCCAACGTCCTGACTTTC.

This clonotype has ten or more counts. The chain links TRBV24-1 to TRBJ2-7; D is possibly TRBD1 or TRBD2 (5 bases each). The V gene lost 5 bases and the J gene lost 2 bases, with 12 bases spanning the gap. Germline V gene data show CDR1 as KGHDR and CDR2 as SFDVKD. This CDR3 spans 14 amino acids. CDR3 protein: CATSGPGRTYEQYF. CDR3 coding DNA: TGTGCCACCAGTGGTCCGGGACGGACCTACGAGCAGTACTTC.

This clonotype was counted ten times or more. The V and J genes are TRBV7-9 and TRBJ1-2, with unresolved D. From germline, CDR1 is SEHNR and CDR2 FQNEAQ (reference sequence). Trimming removed 1 base at V and 3 bases at J, with 12 bases between. The CDR3 consists of 15 residues. CDR3 in amino acids: CASSLDGLRDYGYTF. Here the CDR3 DNA reads TGTGCCAGCAGCTTAGACGGTTTGCGCGACTATGGCTACACCTTC.

This clonotype was detected ten times or more. CDR3 protein: CASRDRVSDTGELFF. In DNA, the CDR3 is TGCGCCAGCAGGGACAGGGTCTCCGACACCGGGGAGCTGTTTTTT. The chain uses TRBV4-1 and TRBJ2-2, with TRBD1 matching over 8 bases. Trimming at V came to 6 bases and at J to 3 bases, leaving 6 bases not matched to a gene. Germline CDR1 MGHRA, CDR2 YSYEKL. This CDR3 has 15 residues.

This clonotype was counted ten times or more. The chain combines TRBV20-1 with TRBJ1-2, with 9 nucleotides matching TRBD1. CDR3 length equals 15 residues. Germline-derived CDR1 and CDR2 are DFQATT and SNEGSKA (reference sequence). The V segment lost 2 bases and the J segment 6 bases; nucleotides outside the gene matches: 10. In DNA, the CDR3 is TGCAGTGCTAGATCTCGGGGACAGGGAGGGAATGGCTACACCTTC. Translating gives CSARSRGQGGNGYTF.

This clonotype was counted at least ten times. The DNA of the CDR3 is TGTGCCAGCAGTTACGGGGGCACAGATACGCAGTATTTT. This gives the protein CASSYGGTDTQYF. The chain has TRBV6-5 and TRBJ2-3; D is unclear. Trimming left V 2 bases short and J 1 base short, with 4 bases between. In germline, CDR1 is MNHEY, CDR2 SVGAGI. CDR3 length: 13 residues.

The rearrangement links TRBV7-2 to TRBJ1-4; weak D call: TRBD1 (6 bases). Germline V gene sequence: CDR1 SGHTA, CDR2 FQGNSA. This CDR3 region has 14 residues. Trimming left V 3 bases short and J 7 bases short, with 12 bases between. The CDR3 spells CASSLRAGVEKLFF. The CDR3 nucleotides read TGTGCCAGCAGCTTGAGGGCAGGGGTTGAAAAACTGTTTTTT.

This clonotype occurred many times. The J gene is TRBJ1-1, the V gene TRBV20-1; perhaps TRBD1 as D (5 bases). Deletions cut 6 bases from V and 6 bases from J, with 11 bases between. From germline, CDR1 is DFQATT and CDR2 SNEGSKA (reference sequence). This CDR3 contains 11 residues. The CDR3 bases are TGCAGTGCCCCGAGGGGCGCTGAAGCTTTCTTT. Translation: CSAPRGAEAFF.

This chain links TRBV15 with TRBJ2-1, with D perhaps assigned TRBD1 or TRBD2 (5 bases each). This CDR3 spans 14 amino acids. CDR1 is LNHNV and CDR2 is YYDKDF in the germline V gene (reference sequence). V was cut by 5 bases and J by 4 bases, with 12 bases left in between. CDR3 loop: CATSSRDGYNEQFF. CDR3 DNA: TGTGCCACCAGCTCCCGGGACGGATACAATGAGCAGTTCTTC.

This clonotype has only a few counts. The rearrangement uses TRBV4-1 and TRBJ1-3; the D is unclear. Germline-derived CDR1 and CDR2 are MGHRA and YSYEKL. This CDR3 contains 16 residues. Deletions cut 4 bases from V and 2 bases from J, with 15 bases between. Written as DNA, the CDR3 is TGCGCCAGCAGCCTATCTGGTGAGGGTGCTGGAAACACCATATATTTT. This translates into CASSLSGEGAGNTIYF.

This clonotype was seen at least ten times. The rearrangement uses TRBV2 and TRBJ2-2, with a tentative D call TRBD2 (5 bases). Trimming took 7 bases from V and 7 from J, leaving 7 bases between them. The CDR3 totals 11 residues. The V gene's germline CDR1 is SNHLY and CDR2 FYNNEI. The CDR3 DNA reads TGTGCCAGCACGAGCGGCGGGGAGCTGTTTTTT. This sequence encodes CASTSGGELFF.

V and J are TRBV30 and TRBJ2-2; D is uncertain. Trimming left V 2 bases short and J 2 bases short, with 12 bases between. The CDR3 contains 15 residues. In germline, CDR1 is GTSNPN, CDR2 SVGIG (reference sequence). This chain's CDR3 is CAWSFVGVNTGELFF. The CDR3, as DNA: TGTGCCTGGAGTTTTGTTGGGGTAAACACCGGGGAGCTGTTTTTT.

This chain uses TRBV7-2 with TRBJ2-2; D perhaps matches TRBD1 (5 bases). CDR1 is SGHTA, CDR2 FQGNSA, per germline. V gave up 1 base and J gave up 1 base, with 10 bases separating them. The CDR3 is made up of 16 amino acids. The CDR3 is CASSLEPGQNTGELFF. CDR3 coding DNA: TGTGCCAGCAGCTTAGAGCCAGGGCAGAACACCGGGGAGCTGTTTTTT.

This rearrangement joins TRBV6-5 to TRBJ2-3, with 8 nucleotides matching TRBD2. CDR1 and CDR2 (germline): MNHEY, SVGAGI. The CDR3 contains 16 residues. V lost 8 bases to trimming and J lost 1 base; unmatched junction nucleotides: 11. The CDR3 DNA sequence: TGTGCCAGCGCCCAGATCTCGCGGGGGGGCACAGATACGCAGTATTTT. It translates to CASAQISRGGTDTQYF.

The chain is built from TRBV14 and TRBJ2-1; TRBD2 is a possible D gene (5 bases). CDR3 length equals 14 residues. Germline V lookup: CDR1 SGHDN, CDR2 FVKESK. V lost 4 bases, J lost 12 bases, and 19 bases lay in between. This chain's CDR3 is CASSRTYESLGQFF. In DNA form, the CDR3 reads TGTGCCAGCAGCCGGACTTATGAGAGTCTAGGGCAGTTCTTC.

Notes on this clonotype: A much larger clonotype is one base distant, so this may be a read error. V gene TRBV2 combines with J gene TRBJ2-6, with 7 bases fitting TRBD1. The CDR3 has 15 residues. J gave up 2 bases and V 4 bases, and 2 bases lay outside the gene matches. Germline V gives CDR1 SNHLY, CDR2 FYNNEI. The DNA for the CDR3 is TGTGCCAGCAGTGCCGACAGGGCTGGGGCCAACGTCCTGACTTTC. It yields the protein CASSADRAGANVLTF.

The sample holds a few counts of this clonotype. The V and J genes are TRBV3-1 and TRBJ2-1; D may match TRBD1 or TRBD2 (5 bases each). Germline CDR1 LGHDT, CDR2 YNNKEL (reference sequence). The CDR3 extends over 14 amino acids. Trimming stripped 0 bases from V and 6 bases from J, with 9 bases between. CDR3 DNA: TGTGCCAGCAGCCAAGAGGTTGGGGGCAATGAGCAGTTCTTC. Translated: CASSQEVGGNEQFF.

This clonotype was seen ten or more times. This chain connects TRBV20-1 to TRBJ2-5; D ambiguous. Germline V gene data show CDR1 as DFQATT and CDR2 as SNEGSKA (reference sequence). Trimming took 1 base from V and 2 from J, leaving 14 bases between them. This CDR3 is 15 amino acids long. This CDR3 is CSARVVQLSQETQYF. Written as DNA, the CDR3 is TGCAGTGCTAGAGTAGTACAGCTAAGTCAAGAGACCCAGTACTTC.

Ten or more counts support this clonotype. The V call is TRBV15, the J call TRBJ1-5; no clear D. Germline assignment: CDR1 LNHNV and CDR2 YYDKDF (reference sequence). The CDR3 spans 16 residues. Trimming left V 0 bases short and J 4 bases short, with 13 bases between. The CDR3 DNA follows: TGTGCCACCAGCAGAGACCCTACCATTACGAATCAGCCCCAGCATTTT. Translating it yields CATSRDPTITNQPQHF.

This clonotype was counted many times. V usage is TRBV7-2 and J usage is TRBJ2-7, with D possibly matching TRBD1 (5 bases). The V and J ends lost 5 bases and 5 bases respectively, with 19 bases between them. The V gene's germline CDR1 is SGHTA and CDR2 FQGNSA. The CDR3 is 15 residues long. The CDR3 here is CASSKEAGSWNEQYF. CDR3 sequence (DNA): TGTGCCAGCAGCAAAGAGGCAGGGTCGTGGAACGAGCAGTACTTC.

This clonotype was picked up many times. The chain uses TRBV18 and TRBJ1-1, with 8 positions matching TRBD1. Per the germline V gene, CDR1 is KGHSH and CDR2 is LQKENI. The CDR3 has 16 amino acids. J was trimmed by 10 bases and V by 1 base; bases with no gene match: 14. This chain's CDR3 is CASSPRVTGERIGAFF. CDR3 sequence (DNA): TGTGCCAGCTCACCACGTGTGACAGGGGAACGAATCGGAGCTTTCTTT.